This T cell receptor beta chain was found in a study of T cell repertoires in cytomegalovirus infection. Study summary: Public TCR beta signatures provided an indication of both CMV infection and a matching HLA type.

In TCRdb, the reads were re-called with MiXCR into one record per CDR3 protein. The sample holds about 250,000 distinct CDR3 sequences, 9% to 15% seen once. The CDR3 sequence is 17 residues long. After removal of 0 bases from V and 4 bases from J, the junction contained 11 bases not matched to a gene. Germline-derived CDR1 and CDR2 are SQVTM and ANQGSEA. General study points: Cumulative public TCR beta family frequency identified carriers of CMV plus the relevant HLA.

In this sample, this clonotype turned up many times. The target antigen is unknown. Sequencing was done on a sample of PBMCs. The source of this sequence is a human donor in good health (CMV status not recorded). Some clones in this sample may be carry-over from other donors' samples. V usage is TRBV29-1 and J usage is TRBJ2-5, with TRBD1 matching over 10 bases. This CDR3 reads CSVEDLRDRGRSETQYF. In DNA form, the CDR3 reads TGCAGCGTTGAAGATCTTCGTGACAGGGGGCGGTCAGAGACCCAGTACTTC.